The clone carrying this TCR beta chain was counted ten times or more. Antigen unknown. These data come from a study of T-cell reconstitution after alpha-beta-depleted transplantation in children. Findings of the study overall: At day 60, the high TCRbeta diversity found in some patients originated from recipient T cells and thymic progenitors that had survived.

Trimming took off 6 bases at V and 3 bases at J, with 18 bases between the two ends. The CDR3 length is 15 residues. Germline CDR1 reads MNHEY; CDR2 reads SMNVEV (reference sequence). It was with unique molecular identifiers that the TCRbeta library was prepared. A single record per CDR3 protein comes from TCRdb applying MiXCR to the PCR reads. The table has 25,000 to 30,000 distinct CDR3 sequences, about 5.8% seen once. The chain carries TRBV27 and TRBJ2-7, with D unresolved. The TCR originated in a male patient under 18 who had a stem cell transplant for acute myeloid leukemia, so the T cells may come from the graft donor. The specimen was PBMCs, mostly from graft donor cells, collected 180 days after TCRalphabeta/CD19-depleted stem cell transplant. The CDR3: CASSPTPGRNYEQYF. CDR3 nucleotide sequence: TGTGCCAGCAGCCCTACGCCGGGCCGCAACTACGAGCAGTACTTC.